Presented here are 16 T cell receptor beta chains from one specimen sequenced in a study of blood T cell repertoires in COVID-19. TCRdb's table, derived via immunoSEQ multiplex PCR, lists solely in-frame clones and lacks some. The sample contains around 89,000 clones, approximately 90% of which appear only once. Sequenced: peripheral blood. The receptors originated from a man aged 55 to 70 with acute or convalescent COVID-19.

This clone was seen a few times. The rearrangement joins TRBV18 to TRBJ2-7, with a possible D match to TRBD1 (6 bases). V lost 3 bases, J lost 5 bases, and 17 bases lay in between. The V gene's germline CDR1 is KGHSH and CDR2 LQKENI. The CDR3 is made up of 15 amino acids. The CDR3 DNA is TGTGCCAGCTCACCCCACCCACAGGGCATCCACGAGCAGTACTTC. This sequence encodes CASSPHPQGIHEQYF.

J is TRBJ1-2 and V is TRBV10-3; 8 bases are shared with TRBD1. The CDR3 is 14 amino acids. Germline CDR1 is ENHRY and CDR2 is SYGVKD. V trimming: 0 bases; J trimming: 6 bases; junction bases outside the gene matches: 3. The CDR3 reads CAISESRQGNGYTF. CDR3 bases: TGTGCCATCAGTGAGTCTCGACAGGGGAATGGCTACACCTTC.

V and J are TRBV3-1 (or the pseudogene TRBV3-2) and TRBJ2-5, with TRBD2 matching 12 bases. The CDR3 sequence is 16 residues long. V was pared by 4 bases and J by 1 base, with 4 bases of the junction left unmatched. The germline CDR1 and CDR2 sequences are LGHDT and YNNKEL (reference sequence). The CDR3: CASSPGLAGFQETQYF. The CDR3, as DNA: TGTGCCAGCAGCCCGGGACTAGCGGGTTTCCAAGAGACCCAGTACTTC.

This clone has just a few counts. The rearrangement uses TRBV4-1 and TRBJ1-1, with TRBD1 matching over 8 bases. Per the germline V gene, CDR1 is MGHRA and CDR2 is YSYEKL. V shed 0 bases, J shed 11 bases, and the junction held 11 bases outside the gene matches. The CDR3 is made up of 15 amino acids. In nucleotides, the CDR3 is TGCGCCAGCAGCCAAGACCCGGCTCCCAGGGGGCAGGCTTTCTTT. It specifies CASSQDPAPRGQAFF.

V usage is TRBV9 and J usage is TRBJ2-2, with D maybe TRBD2 (6 bases). The germline V and J ends were trimmed by 5 bases and 5 bases, with 25 bases remaining between them. The CDR3 loop spans 18 amino acids. Germline V gives CDR1 SGDLS, CDR2 YYNGEE. CDR3 coding DNA: TGTGCCAGCAGTCCCGAGGGAGGCTTCCTCGGGGAGACCGGGGAGCTGTTTTTT. Its protein product is CASSPEGGFLGETGELFF.

This clone is a singleton in its sample. The chain has TRBV25-1 and TRBJ1-6; 9 bases are a match to TRBD1. In germline, CDR1 is MGHDK, CDR2 SYGVNS. V dropped 4 bases and J dropped 6; count of bases not matched to a gene: 4. The CDR3 covers 15 residues. The DNA of the CDR3 is TGTGCCAGCAGTGGGGGGACAGGGCCTAATTCACCCCTCCACTTT. It is translated as CASSGGTGPNSPLHF.

This clone was observed a few times. J is TRBJ1-1 and V is TRBV5-4; 7 nucleotides line up with TRBD1. The CDR3 has 15 amino acids. The germline gives CDR1 SGHNT, CDR2 YYREEE (reference sequence). Trimming took 4 bases from V and 1 from J; bases not matched to a gene: 7. The CDR3 DNA sequence: TGTGCCAGCAGCCCCCCAGGGGGAAGGAACACTGAAGCTTTCTTT. This sequence encodes CASSPPGGRNTEAFF.

This sequence joins TRBV6-5 and TRBJ1-2, with 7 bases fitting TRBD1. Germline V gene sequence: CDR1 MNHEY, CDR2 SVGAGI. Trimming at V came to 5 bases and at J to 2 bases, leaving 5 bases not matched to a gene. This CDR3 is built from 14 residues. CDR3 sequence reads: CASSPQGSNYGYTF. For the CDR3, the DNA is TGTGCCAGCAGTCCACAGGGGTCCAACTATGGCTACACCTTC.

The rearrangement uses TRBV7-7 and TRBJ2-1; 12 bases line up with TRBD2. Unmatched junction bases numbered 0, after V lost 1 base and J lost 8 bases. CDR1 is SSHAT and CDR2 is FNYEAQ in the germline V gene (reference sequence). The CDR3 totals 14 residues. The CDR3 bases are TGTGCCAGCAGCTTAGGACTAGCGGGGGATGAGCAGTTCTTC. Protein product: CASSLGLAGDEQFF.

The genes are TRBV27 and TRBJ2-6; 7 nucleotides match TRBD1. Per germline, CDR1 MNHEY and CDR2 SMNVEV (reference sequence). Unmatched junction bases numbered 6, after V lost 5 bases and J lost 2 bases. This CDR3 is 16 amino acids long. Written as DNA, the CDR3 is TGTGCCAGCAGTCCAACAGGGGCAACTGGGGCCAACGTCCTGACTTTC. Protein: CASSPTGATGANVLTF.

The chain joins TRBV12-5 to TRBJ2-5; TRBD2 might be the D (6 bases). CDR1 and CDR2 (germline): LGHNT, FRNRAP. The CDR3 extends over 17 amino acids. The V end was cut by 1 base, the J end by 5 bases, with 20 bases between. The CDR3 nucleotides read TGTGCTAGTGGTTTGGGGCAGGGAGGCGCGAAGCGGGAGACCCAGTACTTC. Its translation: CASGLGQGGAKRETQYF.

The chain has TRBV30 and TRBJ2-1; TRBD1 is a possible D gene (5 bases). Germline values: CDR1 GTSNPN, CDR2 SVGIG (reference sequence). The V and J ends lost 0 bases and 9 bases respectively, with 12 bases between them. The CDR3 is made up of 13 amino acids. Written as DNA, the CDR3 is TGTGCCTGGAGTGTAGGCCCAGGGTTTGAGCAGTTCTTC. Translated: CAWSVGPGFEQFF.

This chain connects TRBV27 to TRBJ2-2, with TRBD2 identical over 12 bases. The CDR3 is 17 residues long. The trim removed 2 bases at V and 5 bases at J, leaving 6 bases unmatched. Germline lookup yields CDR1 MNHEY and CDR2 SMNVEV (reference sequence). The CDR3 protein is CASSLLAGGLKTGELFF. CDR3 nucleotides: TGTGCCAGCAGTTTACTAGCGGGAGGGCTAAAAACCGGGGAGCTGTTTTTT.

The chain combines TRBV19 with TRBJ2-2; TRBD2 aligns across 8 bases. With 6 bases clipped from V and 7 bases from J, the junction kept 10 bases outside the gene matches. Germline V gene sequence: CDR1 LNHDA, CDR2 SQIVND (reference sequence). The CDR3 is 15 amino acids. The CDR3 spells CASSGVAGNSGELFF. The CDR3 nucleotides read TGTGCCAGTAGCGGGGTAGCGGGAAATAGCGGGGAGCTGTTTTTT.

In DNA, the CDR3 is TGTGCCAGCAGCCCGACTCCACACACCGGGGAGCTGTTTTTT. Residues: CASSPTPHTGELFF. J is TRBJ2-2 and V is TRBV7-8; D is ambiguous. Germline V gene lookup returns CDR1 SGHVS and CDR2 FQNEAQ. CDR3 length equals 14 residues. V lost 5 bases to trimming and J lost 3 bases, with 10 bases between them.

The chain is built from TRBV28 and TRBJ2-1, with 7 bases lining up with TRBD2. Trimming took 3 bases from V and 6 from J; bases not matched to a gene: 2. CDR3 length: 13 amino acids. Germline V lookup: CDR1 MDHEN, CDR2 SYDVKM. The CDR3 is CASSLGLTNEQFF. In DNA, the CDR3 is TGTGCCAGCAGTTTGGGACTAACCAATGAGCAGTTCTTC.